The 10 T cell receptor beta chains below were found in one sample sequenced in a study of cytomegalovirus exposure and HLA in healthy donors. PCR primers comprised 60 Vbeta and 13 Jbeta primers. Method: immunoSEQ multiplex PCR; TCRdb's copy keeps in-frame clones and lacks some. The data show 150,000 or so clones, 60% to 85% seen once. Sequenced: PBMCs. These receptors originate from a man aged 35-49 years in good health and CMV-seropositive.

V usage is TRBV5-1 and J usage is TRBJ2-5; no definite D call. This CDR3 has 14 residues. Germline CDR1 SGHRS, CDR2 YFSETQ. Trimming took off 0 bases at V and 4 bases at J, with 10 bases between the two ends. This CDR3 is CASSLERRGETQYF. The CDR3 nucleotides read TGCGCCAGCAGCTTGGAGCGACGAGGAGAGACCCAGTACTTC.

This clone was detected a few times. The chain is built from TRBV5-4 and TRBJ2-2, with 7 positions matching TRBD1. Trimming cost V 5 bases and J 2 bases; bases outside gene matches: 6. The CDR3 runs to 15 residues. CDR1 and CDR2 from the germline V gene are SGHNT and YYREEE (reference sequence). DNA of the CDR3: TGTGCCAGCAGAACGTACAGGGGAAACACCGGGGAGCTGTTTTTT. The encoded protein is CASRTYRGNTGELFF.

This chain uses TRBV4-3 with TRBJ1-5, with D unresolved. V lost 1 base and J lost 1, with 5 bases in between. The CDR3 length is 14 residues. Germline values: CDR1 LGHNA, CDR2 YSLEER. CDR3: CASSQGGSNQPQHF. The CDR3 DNA reads as TGCGCCAGCAGCCAAGGAGGAAGCAATCAGCCCCAGCATTTT.

This chain uses TRBV25-1 with TRBJ2-1, with a weak D call TRBD2 (5 bases). Per germline, CDR1 MGHDK and CDR2 SYGVNS. This CDR3 is 15 amino acids long. Trimming took 5 bases from V and 1 from J, leaving 12 bases between them. Written as DNA, the CDR3 is TGTGCCAGCAGTCCTAGCTGGAAGTCCTACAATGAGCAGTTCTTC. This sequence encodes CASSPSWKSYNEQFF.

This chain's CDR3 is CAPSRSLSYEQYF. The CDR3 DNA is TGTGCCCCTTCGAGGTCCCTTTCCTACGAGCAGTACTTC. V and J are TRBV7-3 and TRBJ2-7; unclear D gene. The CDR3 is made up of 13 amino acids. Germline CDR1 and CDR2: SGHTA and FQGTGA. V gave up 11 bases and J gave up 1 base, with 15 bases separating them.

This clone was observed once. This chain uses TRBV29-1 with TRBJ1-2, with D possibly TRBD1 on 5 matching bases. The V gene lost 1 base and the J gene lost 3 bases, with 9 bases spanning the gap. Germline-derived CDR1 and CDR2 are SQVTM and ANQGSEA. CDR3 length equals 13 residues. The CDR3 coding sequence is TGCAGCGTTGAAGGGTCAGGGCACTATGGCTACACCTTC. It encodes CSVEGSGHYGYTF.

The chain links TRBV7-8 to TRBJ2-1; TRBD1 aligns across 9 bases. Per germline, CDR1 SGHVS and CDR2 FQNEAQ. Germline trimming cut 7 bases from V and 8 bases from J; bases unmatched to any gene: 15. The CDR3 totals 16 residues. The CDR3 sequence: CASTRVGGQGGDEQFF. CDR3 DNA sequence: TGTGCCAGCACCCGAGTAGGGGGACAGGGAGGGGATGAGCAGTTCTTC.

This clone was counted a few times. The chain joins TRBV6-5 to TRBJ2-1; D is undetermined. The germline V and J ends were trimmed by 2 bases and 0 bases, with 11 bases remaining between them. The CDR3 length is 16 residues. Germline CDR1 is MNHEY and CDR2 is SVGAGI. CDR3 protein: CASSYTSKSSYNEQFF. DNA of the CDR3: TGTGCCAGCAGTTACACGTCTAAGAGCTCCTACAATGAGCAGTTCTTC.

The rearrangement links TRBV10-3 to TRBJ1-2; maybe TRBD1 (6 bases). The CDR3 spans 13 residues. Germline loops: CDR1 ENHRY, CDR2 SYGVKD. V lost 11 bases to trimming and J lost 1 base, with 14 bases between them. CDR3 DNA: TGTGCCGTACACGAACAGGGTAACTATGGCTACACCTTC. Amino acid sequence: CAVHEQGNYGYTF.

The chain joins TRBV5-6 to TRBJ2-5, with D possibly matching TRBD1 (6 bases). The CDR3 covers 14 residues. Germline CDR1 SGHDT, CDR2 YYEEEE. V lost 2 bases to trimming and J lost 3 bases, with 11 bases between them. Written as DNA, the CDR3 is TGTGCCAGCAGCTTACAGGGCCTGAAAGAGACCCAGTACTTC. This translates into CASSLQGLKETQYF.